The entry below describes one T cell receptor (beta chain). What it binds is unknown. The data belong to a study of identical twins. Findings and caveats of the study: Insertions ran lower in abundant cord blood beta clonotypes, though not in memory repertoires.

Each CDR3 protein is one row after TCRdb ran MiXCR on the 5' RACE reads. Of some 570,000 distinct CDR3 sequences listed, 20% to 25% are singletons. Germline V gives CDR1 LNHNV, CDR2 YYDKDF (reference sequence). CDR3 length: 15 amino acids. J gave up 6 bases and V 1 base, and 7 bases lay outside the gene matches. The data were also submitted as part of a second study, on yellow fever vaccine responses in identical twins.

Sequencing was performed on CD4+ T cells sorted from blood. The chain uses TRBV15 and TRBJ2-3; TRBD1 agrees at 7 bases. The receptor was isolated from a woman aged 18-35 years in good health. CDR3 DNA: TGTGCCACCAGCAGAGCCAGGGGGACCAGGGATACGCAGTATTTT. This sequence encodes CATSRARGTRDTQYF.